The following is a TCR beta chain sequence with its context. Its specificity is unknown. The data are from a study of shared clonotypes between healthy human individuals. Study-wide background: Donors consisted of a couple of women and a few men between 18 and 49. Study-level results: For naive CD4 cells, approximately 4.7% of clonotypes were shared across a handful of donors. Compared with clonotypes that all four donors shared, non-shared clonotypes had lower generation probabilities.

Sequenced by immunoSEQ multiplex PCR; TCRdb stores in-frame clones only, minus some. The sample lists roughly 1 million clones, 65% to 80% occurring once. Germline V gene lookup returns CDR1 LNHDA and CDR2 SQIVND (reference sequence). The CDR3 runs to 15 residues. J was trimmed by 2 bases and V by 5 bases; bases with no gene match: 7. The source of this sequence is a young man in good health. The chain is built from TRBV19 and TRBJ2-7; 9 bases agree with TRBD2. The sample comprised memory CD4+ T cells sorted from blood. Documented subset: CD45RA-negative fraction. The CDR3 here is CASSAQAGGPYEQYF. The CDR3 region has the DNA TGTGCCAGTAGTGCCCAAGCGGGAGGACCCTACGAGCAGTACTTC.